This TCR beta chain was recovered during a study of OX40 agonist ivuxolimab in advanced cancers. Study-level information: Those enrolled were approximately 83% male, with a mean age of around 57 years and ages from roughly 20 to 85.

Trimming took 4 bases from V and 0 from J; bases not matched to a gene: 8. CDR3 length: 18 amino acids. CDR1 is ENHRY and CDR2 is SYGVKD in the germline V gene. The data were produced by immunoSEQ multiplex PCR, yet TCRdb's version contains in-frame clones alone and is incomplete. The sample holds about 64,000 clones; around 84% are singletons and the top ten take about 2%. This TCR was recovered from an adult with an advanced solid tumor such as melanoma, head and neck, liver or kidney cancer. Sequencing used CD4+ or CD8+ T cells sorted from blood, obtained in a trial of the OX40 agonist ivuxolimab. The rearrangement joins TRBV10-3 to TRBJ2-2; 10 positions match TRBD2. The CDR3 loop is CAISAGPSGGANTGELFF. The CDR3 DNA reads TGTGCCATCAGTGCTGGGCCTAGCGGGGGCGCGAACACCGGGGAGCTGTTTTTT.